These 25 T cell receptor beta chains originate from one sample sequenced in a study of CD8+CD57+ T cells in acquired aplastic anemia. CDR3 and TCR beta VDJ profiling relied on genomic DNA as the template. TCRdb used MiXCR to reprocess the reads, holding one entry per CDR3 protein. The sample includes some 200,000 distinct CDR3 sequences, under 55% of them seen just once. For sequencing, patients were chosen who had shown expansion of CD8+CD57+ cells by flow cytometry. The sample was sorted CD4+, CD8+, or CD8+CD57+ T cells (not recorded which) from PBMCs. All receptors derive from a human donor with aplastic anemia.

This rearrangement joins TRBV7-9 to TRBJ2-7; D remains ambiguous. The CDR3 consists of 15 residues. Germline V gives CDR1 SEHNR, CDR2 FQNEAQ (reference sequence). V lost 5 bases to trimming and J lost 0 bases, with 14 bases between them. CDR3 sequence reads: CASSQDQFGSYEQYF. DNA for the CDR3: TGTGCCAGCAGCCAAGACCAATTCGGCTCCTACGAGCAGTACTTC.

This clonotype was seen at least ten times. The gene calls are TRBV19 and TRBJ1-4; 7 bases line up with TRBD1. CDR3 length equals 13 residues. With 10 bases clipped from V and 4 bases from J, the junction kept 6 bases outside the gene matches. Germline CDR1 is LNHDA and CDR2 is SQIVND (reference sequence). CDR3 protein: CAISTGRNEKLFF. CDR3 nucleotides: TGTGCCATCTCGACAGGGCGTAATGAAAAACTGTTTTTT.

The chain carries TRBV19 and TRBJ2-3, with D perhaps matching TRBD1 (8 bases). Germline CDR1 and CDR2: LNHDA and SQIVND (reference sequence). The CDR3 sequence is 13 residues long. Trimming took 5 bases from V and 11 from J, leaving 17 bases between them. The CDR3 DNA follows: TGTGCCAGTAGTCAACAGGGGGGGGGCGTGCAGTATTTT. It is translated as CASSQQGGGVQYF.

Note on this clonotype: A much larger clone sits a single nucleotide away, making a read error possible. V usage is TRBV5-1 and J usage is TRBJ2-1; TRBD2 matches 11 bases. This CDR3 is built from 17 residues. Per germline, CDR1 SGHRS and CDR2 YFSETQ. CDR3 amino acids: CASSPTISGGAYNEQLF. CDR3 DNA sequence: TGCGCCAGCAGCCCGACTATTAGCGGGGGGGCATACAATGAGCAGCTCTTC.

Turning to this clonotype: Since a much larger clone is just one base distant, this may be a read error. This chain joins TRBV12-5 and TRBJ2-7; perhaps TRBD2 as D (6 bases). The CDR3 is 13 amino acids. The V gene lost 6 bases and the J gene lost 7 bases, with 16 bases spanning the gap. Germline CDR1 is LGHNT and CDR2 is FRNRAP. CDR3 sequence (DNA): TGTGCTAGTGGACGGGAGCCGGGTGGAGAGCAGTACTTC. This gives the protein CASGREPGGEQYF.

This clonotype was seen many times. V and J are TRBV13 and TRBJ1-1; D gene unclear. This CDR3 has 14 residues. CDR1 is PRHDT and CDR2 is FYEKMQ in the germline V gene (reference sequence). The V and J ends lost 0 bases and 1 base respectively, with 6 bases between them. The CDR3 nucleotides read TGTGCCAGCAGCTTAGGTCCATCGAACACTGAAGCTTTCTTT. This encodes CASSLGPSNTEAFF.

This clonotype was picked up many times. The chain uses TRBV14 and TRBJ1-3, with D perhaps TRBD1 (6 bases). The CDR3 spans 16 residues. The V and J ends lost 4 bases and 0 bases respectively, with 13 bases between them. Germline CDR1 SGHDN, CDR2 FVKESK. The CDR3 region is CASSRLTGFSGNTIYF. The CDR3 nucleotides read TGTGCCAGCAGCCGACTTACAGGGTTCTCTGGAAACACCATATATTTT.

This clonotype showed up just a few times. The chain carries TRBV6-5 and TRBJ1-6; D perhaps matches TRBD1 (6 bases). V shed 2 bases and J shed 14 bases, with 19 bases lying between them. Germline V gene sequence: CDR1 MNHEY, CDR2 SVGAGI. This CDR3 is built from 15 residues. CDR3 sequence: CASSYRGRDIGSLHF. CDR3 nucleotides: TGTGCCAGCAGTTACAGAGGCCGGGACATAGGGTCCCTCCACTTT.

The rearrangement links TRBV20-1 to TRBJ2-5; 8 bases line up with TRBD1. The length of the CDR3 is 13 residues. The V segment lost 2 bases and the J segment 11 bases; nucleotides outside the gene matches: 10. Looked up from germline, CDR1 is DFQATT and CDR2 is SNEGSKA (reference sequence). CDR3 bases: TGCAGTGCTAGACGTGACAGGGGAGGAGAGCAGTACTTC. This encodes CSARRDRGGEQYF.

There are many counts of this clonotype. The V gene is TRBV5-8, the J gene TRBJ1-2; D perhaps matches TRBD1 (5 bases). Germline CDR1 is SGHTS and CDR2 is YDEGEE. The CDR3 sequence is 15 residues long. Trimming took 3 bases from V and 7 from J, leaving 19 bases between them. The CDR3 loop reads CASSSETGTWAGYTF. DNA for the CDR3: TGTGCCAGCAGCTCCGAAACCGGGACTTGGGCTGGCTACACCTTC.

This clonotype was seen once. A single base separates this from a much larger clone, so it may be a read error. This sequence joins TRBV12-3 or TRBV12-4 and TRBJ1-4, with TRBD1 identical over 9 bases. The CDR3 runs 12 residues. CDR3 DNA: TGTGCATCCGGGACAGGGAGGGGAAAACTGTTTTTT. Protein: CASGTGRGKLFF.

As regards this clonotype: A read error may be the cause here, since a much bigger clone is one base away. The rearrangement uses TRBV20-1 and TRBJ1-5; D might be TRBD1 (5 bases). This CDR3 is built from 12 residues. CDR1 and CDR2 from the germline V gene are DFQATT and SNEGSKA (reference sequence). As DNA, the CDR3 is TGCAGTGCTAGTGAGGGGAATCGGCCCCAGCATTTT. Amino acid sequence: CSASEGNRPQHF.

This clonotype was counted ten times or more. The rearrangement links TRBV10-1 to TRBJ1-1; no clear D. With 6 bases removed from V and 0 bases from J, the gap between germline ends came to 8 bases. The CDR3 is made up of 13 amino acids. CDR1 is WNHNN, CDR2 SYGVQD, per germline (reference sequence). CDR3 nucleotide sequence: TGCGCCAGCAGGGCGGACTTGAACACTGAAGCTTTCTTT. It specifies CASRADLNTEAFF.

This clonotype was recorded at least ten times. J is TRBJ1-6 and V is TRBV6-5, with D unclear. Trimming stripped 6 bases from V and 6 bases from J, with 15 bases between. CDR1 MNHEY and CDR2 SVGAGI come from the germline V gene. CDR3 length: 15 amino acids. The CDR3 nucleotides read TGTGCCAGCAGGCCCTCTGGGATGGCTAATTCACCCCTCCACTTT. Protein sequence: CASRPSGMANSPLHF.

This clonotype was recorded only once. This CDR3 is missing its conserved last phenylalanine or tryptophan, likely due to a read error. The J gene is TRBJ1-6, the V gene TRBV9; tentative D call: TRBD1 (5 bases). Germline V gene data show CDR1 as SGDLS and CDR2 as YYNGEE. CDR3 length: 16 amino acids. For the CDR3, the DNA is TGTGCCAGCGGCGTAGCCCCCGACGGGGCCAATTCACCCCTCCACTCT. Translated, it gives CASGVAPDGANSPLHS.

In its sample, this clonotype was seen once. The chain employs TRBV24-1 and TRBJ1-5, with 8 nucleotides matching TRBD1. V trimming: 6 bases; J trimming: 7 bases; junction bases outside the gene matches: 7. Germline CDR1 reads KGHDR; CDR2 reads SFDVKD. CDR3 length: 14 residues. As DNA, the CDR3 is TGTGCCACCAGTTCAGACAGGGGAGGACAGCCCCAGCATTTT. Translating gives CATSSDRGGQPQHF.

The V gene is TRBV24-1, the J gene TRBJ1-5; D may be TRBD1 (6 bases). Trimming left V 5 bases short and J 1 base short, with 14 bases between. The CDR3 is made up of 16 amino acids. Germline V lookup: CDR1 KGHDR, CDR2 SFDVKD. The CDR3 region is CATSATGHKSNQPQHF. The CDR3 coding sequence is TGTGCCACCAGTGCTACGGGACATAAAAGCAATCAGCCCCAGCATTTT.

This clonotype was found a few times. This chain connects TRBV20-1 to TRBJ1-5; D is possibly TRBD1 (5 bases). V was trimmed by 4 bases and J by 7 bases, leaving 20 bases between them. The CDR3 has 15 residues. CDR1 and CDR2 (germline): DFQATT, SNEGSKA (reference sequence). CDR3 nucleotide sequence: TGCAGTGCTACGGACGGGGACGTCGCAGGGCAGCCCCAGCATTTT. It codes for CSATDGDVAGQPQHF.

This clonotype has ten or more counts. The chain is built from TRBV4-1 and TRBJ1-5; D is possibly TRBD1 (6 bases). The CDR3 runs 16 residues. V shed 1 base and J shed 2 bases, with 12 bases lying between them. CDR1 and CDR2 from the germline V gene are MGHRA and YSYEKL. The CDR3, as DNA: TGCGCCAGCAGCCAAGTCAGGGGAGGAGGCAATCAGCCCCAGCATTTT. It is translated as CASSQVRGGGNQPQHF.

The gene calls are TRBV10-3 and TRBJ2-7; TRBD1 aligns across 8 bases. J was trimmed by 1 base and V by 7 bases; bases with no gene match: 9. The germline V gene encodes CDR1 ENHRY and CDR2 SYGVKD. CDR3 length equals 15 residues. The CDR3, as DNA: TGTGCCATCAATCACCCCGGGACAGGATCCTACGAGCAGTACTTC. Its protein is CAINHPGTGSYEQYF.

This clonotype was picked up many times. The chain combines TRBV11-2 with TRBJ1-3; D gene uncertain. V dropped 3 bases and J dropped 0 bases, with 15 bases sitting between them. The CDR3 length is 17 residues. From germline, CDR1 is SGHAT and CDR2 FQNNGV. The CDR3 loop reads CASSLLYDTYSGNTIYF. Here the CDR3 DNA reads TGTGCCAGCAGCTTGCTTTATGACACATACTCTGGAAACACCATATATTTT.

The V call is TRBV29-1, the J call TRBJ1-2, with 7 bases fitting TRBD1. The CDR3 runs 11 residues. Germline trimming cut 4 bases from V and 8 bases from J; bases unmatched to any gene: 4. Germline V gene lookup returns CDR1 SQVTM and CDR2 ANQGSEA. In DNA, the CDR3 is TGCAGCGTTGGAGGGGGCTACGGCTACACCTTC. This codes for CSVGGGYGYTF.

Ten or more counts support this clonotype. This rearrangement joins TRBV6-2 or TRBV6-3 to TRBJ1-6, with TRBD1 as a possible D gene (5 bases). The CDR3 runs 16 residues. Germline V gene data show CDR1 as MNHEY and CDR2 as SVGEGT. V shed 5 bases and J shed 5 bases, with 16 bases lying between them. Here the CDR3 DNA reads TGTGCCAGCAGTCGGGGGAAGGGGAGGAATAATTCACCCCTCCACTTT. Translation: CASSRGKGRNNSPLHF.

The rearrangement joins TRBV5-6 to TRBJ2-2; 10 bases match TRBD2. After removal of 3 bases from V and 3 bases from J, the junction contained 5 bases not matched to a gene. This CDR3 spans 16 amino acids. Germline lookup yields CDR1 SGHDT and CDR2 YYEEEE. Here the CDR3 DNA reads TGTGCCAGCAGCTCAAGCGGGGGGGCATACACCGGGGAGCTGTTTTTT. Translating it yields CASSSSGGAYTGELFF.

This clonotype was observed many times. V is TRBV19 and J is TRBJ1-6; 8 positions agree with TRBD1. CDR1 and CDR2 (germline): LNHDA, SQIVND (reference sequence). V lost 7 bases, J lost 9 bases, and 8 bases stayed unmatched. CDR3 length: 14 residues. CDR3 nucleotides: TGTGCCAGTATCGACGGACAGGGAGGTTCACCCCTCCACTTT. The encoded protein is CASIDGQGGSPLHF.